The 14 T cell receptor beta chains presented below share a single source sample, sequenced in a study of control samples from healthy donors and cancer patients. Profiling relied on immunoSEQ multiplex PCR, and the TCRdb table lists in-frame clones only, not all of them. The profile shows about 52,000 clones, 90% to 95% of them singletons. Sequenced input: blood. These receptors originate from a man aged 30 to 39 in good health.

V gene TRBV4-3 combines with J gene TRBJ1-1, with D unclear. The germline gives CDR1 LGHNA, CDR2 YSLEER. Trimming cost V 1 base and J 0 bases, with 6 bases left between them. The CDR3 has 14 residues. DNA of the CDR3: TGCGCCAGCAGCCAAGCAGTCTTGAACACTGAAGCTTTCTTT. Protein: CASSQAVLNTEAFF.

V and J are TRBV2 and TRBJ1-5, with 8 bases fitting TRBD1. The germline V gene encodes CDR1 SNHLY and CDR2 FYNNEI. The CDR3 consists of 15 residues. V was pared by 3 bases and J by 6 bases, with 7 bases of the junction left unmatched. CDR3 sequence reads: CASSDLHRGSQPQHF. Here the CDR3 DNA reads TGTGCCAGCAGTGATTTGCACAGGGGGTCTCAGCCCCAGCATTTT.

The CDR3 DNA sequence: TGTGCCAGCAGCTGGTCGACAGGGAGCAATCAGCCCCAGCATTTT. This translates into CASSWSTGSNQPQHF. The rearrangement uses TRBV5-5 and TRBJ1-5; 7 bases align to TRBD1. The CDR3 is 15 residues long. V lost 3 bases and J lost 1; bases outside the gene matches: 4. Looked up from germline, CDR1 is SGHKS and CDR2 is YYEKEE (reference sequence).

The chain is built from TRBV29-1 and TRBJ1-1; 8 bases map to TRBD1. The V and J ends lost 4 bases and 1 base, in that order; junction bases with no gene match: 2. This CDR3 spans 13 amino acids. The germline V gene has CDR1 SQVTM and CDR2 ANQGSEA. DNA of the CDR3: TGCAGCGTTGGGGGGACAGGGAACACTGAAGCTTTCTTT. Amino acids: CSVGGTGNTEAFF.

V usage is TRBV27 and J usage is TRBJ1-3; D unresolved. Germline CDR1 and CDR2: MNHEY and SMNVEV (reference sequence). This CDR3 region has 15 residues. With 4 bases removed from V and 1 base from J, the gap between germline ends came to 11 bases. The CDR3 region has the DNA TGTGCCAGCAGTTCCCGTATGACTTCTGGAAACACCATATATTTT. Protein product: CASSSRMTSGNTIYF.

The chain carries TRBV9 and TRBJ2-3, with 14 bases identical to TRBD2. Germline CDR1 reads SGDLS; CDR2 reads YYNGEE. Trimming cost V 3 bases and J 5 bases; bases outside gene matches: 11. This CDR3 has 18 residues. The CDR3 region has the DNA TGTGCCAGCAGCGGAGGGACTAGCGGGAGAAGGGGGGTAGATACGCAGTATTTT. Encoded protein: CASSGGTSGRRGVDTQYF.

This clone was picked up one time. The chain has TRBV7-2 and TRBJ2-7; 8 nucleotides agree with TRBD2. Germline trimming cut 4 bases from V and 6 bases from J; bases unmatched to any gene: 5. The CDR3 covers 13 residues. CDR1 is SGHTA and CDR2 is FQGNSA in the germline V gene. For the CDR3, the DNA is TGTGCCAGCAGCTCGGGACTAGTGATCGAGCAGTACTTC. Residues: CASSSGLVIEQYF. The complete variable domain, with remaining parts taken from reference TRBV7-2 and TRBJ2-7, reads GAGVSQSPSNKVTEKGKDVELRCDPISGHTALYWYRQSLGQGLEFLIYFQGNSAPDKSGLPSDRFSAERTGGSVSTLTIQRTQQEDSAVYLCASSSGLVIEQYFGPGTRLTVT.

This chain joins TRBV5-1 and TRBJ2-7, with a tentative D call TRBD1 (5 bases). Trimming removed 0 bases at V and 5 bases at J, with 9 bases between. From germline, CDR1 is SGHRS and CDR2 YFSETQ. The CDR3 has 13 amino acids. The CDR3 sequence: CASSLGWGNEQYF. CDR3 bases: TGCGCCAGCAGCTTGGGATGGGGCAACGAGCAGTACTTC.

This rearrangement joins TRBV11-1 to TRBJ2-1; 7 bases fit TRBD2. With V trimmed by 1 base and J by 5 bases, 5 bases remained unmatched. This CDR3 is 15 amino acids long. Germline CDR1 is SGHAT and CDR2 is FQDESV (reference sequence). As DNA, the CDR3 is TGTGCCAGCAGCTTAGACGCTAGCGGAAACAATGAGCAGTTCTTC. Translation: CASSLDASGNNEQFF.

V and J are TRBV9 and TRBJ2-2; possibly TRBD1 for D (6 bases). Germline V lookup: CDR1 SGDLS, CDR2 YYNGEE. This CDR3 is 16 amino acids long. Deletions cut 0 bases from V and 4 bases from J, with 13 bases between. The CDR3 reads CASSVANRAATGELFF. CDR3 sequence (DNA): TGTGCCAGCAGCGTAGCCAACAGGGCGGCCACCGGGGAGCTGTTTTTT.

CDR3 sequence (DNA): TGTGCCATCACCCGGACAGGGGGTTTAGACGAGCAGTACTTC. Protein sequence: CAITRTGGLDEQYF. V and J are TRBV10-3 and TRBJ2-7; 10 bases map to TRBD1. The CDR3 runs 14 residues. Germline trimming cut 7 bases from V and 5 bases from J; bases unmatched to any gene: 8. CDR1 is ENHRY, CDR2 SYGVKD, per germline.

The chain couples TRBV4-3 to TRBJ1-3, with D unclear. This CDR3 comprises 14 residues. V was shortened by 4 bases and J by 0 bases, with 7 bases between the two germline ends. The germline CDR1 and CDR2 sequences are LGHNA and YSLEER. The CDR3: CASSPVVSGNTIYF. CDR3 DNA sequence: TGCGCCAGCAGCCCGGTTGTCTCTGGAAACACCATATATTTT.

This CDR3 is CASSPLNGRAVVEEQYF. As DNA, the CDR3 is TGTGCCAGCAGCCCCCTAAATGGCAGGGCTGTAGTAGAGGAGCAGTACTTC. The chain has TRBV7-8 and TRBJ2-7, with a weak D call TRBD1 (5 bases). The CDR3 extends over 17 amino acids. Germline CDR1 reads SGHVS; CDR2 reads FQNEAQ. V lost 5 bases to trimming and J lost 7 bases, with 27 bases between them.

The rearrangement uses TRBV6-2 or TRBV6-3 and TRBJ1-5, with TRBD1 matching 7 bases. Germline loops: CDR1 MNHEY, CDR2 SVGEGT. This CDR3 is 14 amino acids long. Trimming at V came to 2 bases and at J to 7 bases, leaving 5 bases not matched to a gene. The DNA of the CDR3 is TGTGCCAGCAGTTACGGGACAGAGGGACAGCCCCAGCATTTT. It translates to CASSYGTEGQPQHF.